What follows is one T cell receptor (beta chain) and its context. Other nucleotide sequences in the sample specify the same CDR3. Source study methods: Reference gene primer amplification in the assay estimated nucleated cell counts. The repertoire was sequenced with immunoSEQ multiplex PCR; TCRdb's copy has only in-frame clones and lacks some. Clone size and V and J calls were adopted from that table, with D and trimming inferred from the DNA. The data hold over 110,000 clones, with 75% to 85% observed a single time. The sample originates from a study of blood T cell repertoires in COVID-19. Germline assignment: CDR1 MNHEY and CDR2 SVGEGT. The CDR3 length is 11 residues. The V end was cut by 5 bases, the J end by 3 bases, with 5 bases between.

The clonotype originates from a man aged 55 to 70 with active or convalescent COVID-19. Sample: peripheral blood. The rearrangement links TRBV6-2 or TRBV6-3 to TRBJ2-7; D not certain. In DNA, the CDR3 is TGTGCCAGCAGTCCGAGCTACGAGCAGTACTTC. Translation gives CASSPSYEQYF.